The 28 T cell receptor beta chains reported below all come from one sample, sequenced in a study of somatic mutations in cytotoxic T cells in rheumatoid arthritis. TCRdb keeps only in-frame clones here, not all; method: immunoSEQ multiplex PCR. The top ten clones hold approximately 1% of a sample with more than 8,000 clones, roughly 90% of them seen once. The sequencing input was CD4+ T cells sorted from blood. The receptors were sampled from a woman aged 18-29 years with rheumatoid arthritis.

The chain uses TRBV30 and TRBJ2-5, with 9 bases identical to TRBD1. Germline-derived CDR1 and CDR2 are GTSNPN and SVGIG (reference sequence). V lost 5 bases to trimming and J lost 5 bases; unmatched junction nucleotides: 9. CDR3 length equals 14 residues. The CDR3 DNA reads TGTGCCTGGCGAAAACAGGGGGCATGGGAGACCCAGTACTTC. Translating it yields CAWRKQGAWETQYF.

The chain recombines TRBV6-1 with TRBJ1-5; D is unresolved. Germline V CDR1 and CDR2: MNHNS, SASEGT. The CDR3 is 13 residues long. V was clipped by 3 bases and J by 7 bases, with 10 bases between them. The CDR3 DNA is TGTGCCAGCAGTGAGGATCGGAGGCAGCCCCAGCATTTT. It is translated as CASSEDRRQPQHF.

This chain uses TRBV4-1 with TRBJ2-4, with a weak D call TRBD2 (6 bases). The ends were cut back, 3 bases at V and 1 base at J, with 19 bases in the middle. Germline-derived CDR1 and CDR2 are MGHRA and YSYEKL. This CDR3 is built from 18 residues. The DNA for the CDR3 is TGCGCCAGCAGCCAGGCCCGAGAGCCAACTAGCGCCAAAAACATTCAGTACTTC. It codes for CASSQAREPTSAKNIQYF.

The V call is TRBV11-1, the J call TRBJ1-1; D is ambiguous. From germline, CDR1 is SGHAT and CDR2 FQDESV (reference sequence). Trimming removed 5 bases from V and 0 bases from J, with 10 bases in between. The CDR3 loop spans 14 amino acids. The CDR3 nucleotides read TGTGCCAGCAGCCGGGGTTACATGAACACTGAAGCTTTCTTT. Residues: CASSRGYMNTEAFF. The variable domain in full, with the rest retrieved from reference TRBV11-1 and TRBJ1-1, is EAEVAQSPRYKITEKSQAVAFWCDPISGHATLYWYRQILGQGPELLVQFQDESVVDDSQLPKDRFSAERLKGVDSTLKIQPAELGDSAMYLCASSRGYMNTEAFFGQGTRLTVV.

This chain joins TRBV5-1 and TRBJ2-1, with TRBD2 matching over 8 bases. This CDR3 spans 16 amino acids. CDR1 and CDR2 (germline): SGHRS, YFSETQ. J gave up 0 bases and V 0 bases, and 2 bases lay outside the gene matches. The CDR3 bases are TGCGCCAGCAGCTTGGCGGGGGGGGCCTCCTACAATGAGCAGTTCTTC. This encodes CASSLAGGASYNEQFF.

A single count supports this clone. The chain couples TRBV7-9 to TRBJ2-1; 9 bases map to TRBD2. Germline CDR1 SEHNR, CDR2 FQNEAQ (reference sequence). The CDR3 totals 16 residues. Trimming took 0 bases from V and 7 from J; bases not matched to a gene: 7. The CDR3 loop is CASSLAPLAGGNEQFF. The CDR3 DNA is TGTGCCAGCAGCTTAGCCCCACTAGCGGGCGGAAATGAGCAGTTCTTC.

The chain employs TRBV5-6 and TRBJ2-2, with 9 bases fitting TRBD2. The V segment lost 1 base and the J segment 5 bases; nucleotides outside the gene matches: 9. Germline V lookup: CDR1 SGHDT, CDR2 YYEEEE. CDR3 length: 17 amino acids. CDR3 bases: TGTGCCAGCAGCTTGATTGCGGGGGGGCCGAGGACCGGGGAGCTGTTTTTT. Its translation is CASSLIAGGPRTGELFF.

This sequence joins TRBV11-3 and TRBJ2-7; the match to TRBD2 covers 8 bases. Per germline, CDR1 SGHNT and CDR2 YENEEA. The CDR3 is 15 amino acids. J was trimmed by 2 bases and V by 0 bases; bases with no gene match: 3. CDR3 sequence: CASSLDSREAYEQYF. The CDR3 nucleotides are TGTGCCAGCAGCTTAGATTCGCGGGAGGCCTACGAGCAGTACTTC.

The rearrangement uses TRBV19 and TRBJ1-1, with 7 bases aligning to TRBD1. With 5 bases clipped from V and 5 bases from J, the junction kept 8 bases outside the gene matches. The CDR3 runs to 14 residues. Germline values: CDR1 LNHDA, CDR2 SQIVND (reference sequence). CDR3 amino acids: CASSASWTGTEAFF. Here the CDR3 DNA reads TGTGCCAGTAGTGCGTCCTGGACAGGTACTGAAGCTTTCTTT. Combining the CDR3 with reference TRBV19 and TRBJ1-1 gives the whole variable domain DGGITQSPKYLFRKEGQNVTLSCEQNLNHDAMYWYRQDPGQGLRLIYYSQIVNDFQKGDIAEGYSVSREKKESFPLTVTSAQKNPTAFYLCASSASWTGTEAFFGQGTRLTVV.

This chain uses TRBV5-4 with TRBJ2-3, with 8 bases fitting TRBD1. The CDR3 consists of 14 residues. Germline values: CDR1 SGHNT, CDR2 YYREEE (reference sequence). V was pared by 6 bases and J by 2 bases, with 5 bases of the junction left unmatched. The CDR3 region has the DNA TGTGCCAGCACCGTGACAGGGGTCACAGATACGCAGTATTTT. It translates to CASTVTGVTDTQYF.

The rearrangement links TRBV7-2 to TRBJ1-1; possible D gene TRBD1, 6 bases. Germline V gives CDR1 SGHTA, CDR2 FQGNSA. This CDR3 region has 14 residues. V was cut by 3 bases and J by 7 bases, with 15 bases left in between. CDR3 amino acids: CASSFGTQGLEAFF. The CDR3, as DNA: TGTGCCAGCAGCTTCGGGACGCAGGGGCTTGAAGCTTTCTTT.

The rearrangement links TRBV18 to TRBJ1-2; no firm D call. V lost 3 bases and J lost 5, with 10 bases in between. The length of the CDR3 is 13 residues. The germline V gene encodes CDR1 KGHSH and CDR2 LQKENI. CDR3 DNA sequence: TGTGCCAGCTCACCCCAAAGAGAGTATGGCTACACCTTC. Protein: CASSPQREYGYTF. Full variable domain (rest looked up from reference TRBV18 and TRBJ1-2): NAGVMQNPRHLVRRRGQEARLRCSPMKGHSHVYWYRQLPEEGLKFMVYLQKENIIDESGMPKERFSAEFPKEGPSILRIQQVVRGDSAAYFCASSPQREYGYTFGSGTRLTVV.

V gene TRBV7-2 combines with J gene TRBJ2-5; the match to TRBD1 covers 7 bases. Germline CDR1 SGHTA, CDR2 FQGNSA. The length of the CDR3 is 18 residues. The junction had 20 bases not matched to a gene; V was cut back by 5 bases and J by 5 bases. In DNA, the CDR3 is TGTGCCAGCAGCGCTTTTGACAGTTCTAGGGGGCGCGGGGAGACCCAGTACTTC. It codes for CASSAFDSSRGRGETQYF.

This chain joins TRBV7-6 and TRBJ2-7, with 8 bases aligning to TRBD1. J gave up 2 bases and V 5 bases, and 5 bases lay outside the gene matches. CDR3 length: 14 amino acids. Germline assignment: CDR1 SGHVS and CDR2 FNYEAQ. CDR3 region: CASSRGQGPYEQYF. The CDR3 DNA sequence: TGTGCCAGCAGCCGCGGACAGGGACCCTACGAGCAGTACTTC.

A few counts support this clone. The rearrangement links TRBV28 to TRBJ1-1; 7 bases are shared with TRBD1. With 6 bases clipped from V and 5 bases from J, the junction kept 9 bases outside the gene matches. The CDR3 extends over 14 amino acids. Per the germline V gene, CDR1 is MDHEN and CDR2 is SYDVKM. The CDR3, as DNA: TGTGCCAGCAGAGTCGACAGGGACGTGACTGAAGCTTTCTTT. Encoded protein: CASRVDRDVTEAFF.

This clone was detected once. The V gene is TRBV7-2, the J gene TRBJ2-5, with 7 positions matching TRBD1. The CDR3 covers 13 residues. Germline lookup yields CDR1 SGHTA and CDR2 FQGNSA. V was pared by 5 bases and J by 3 bases, with 3 bases of the junction left unmatched. The CDR3 DNA reads TGTGCCAGCAGCCTAGGGACAGAAGAGACCCAGTACTTC. This codes for CASSLGTEETQYF.

This chain uses TRBV2 with TRBJ1-3; D uncertain. The V gene's germline CDR1 is SNHLY and CDR2 FYNNEI. Between the trimmed V and J ends, which lost 7 bases and 2 bases, there was a span of 15 bases. The CDR3 length is 15 residues. CDR3 bases: TGTGCCAGCAAGGCGGAAACTTCAACTGGAAACACCATATATTTT. This gives the protein CASKAETSTGNTIYF.

V gene TRBV29-1 combines with J gene TRBJ2-4; TRBD1 matches 8 bases. Per germline, CDR1 SQVTM and CDR2 ANQGSEA. Losses at the gene ends were 3 bases for V and 0 bases for J; bases not matched to a gene: 4. The CDR3 has 15 amino acids. In DNA, the CDR3 is TGCAGCGTTGAGGGGACAGGTGAAGCCAAAAACATTCAGTACTTC. Its protein is CSVEGTGEAKNIQYF.

The sample holds a few counts of this clone. The chain employs TRBV28 and TRBJ1-5; TRBD1 aligns across 8 bases. The CDR3 sequence is 14 residues long. CDR1 and CDR2 (germline): MDHEN, SYDVKM. Losses at the gene ends were 7 bases for V and 4 bases for J; bases not matched to a gene: 6. The CDR3, as DNA: TGTGCCAGCATCCCCGGGACAGGAAATCAGCCCCAGCATTTT. As protein: CASIPGTGNQPQHF.

The rearrangement joins TRBV2 to TRBJ1-5, with TRBD1 identical over 10 bases. The CDR3 sequence is 19 residues long. The V and J ends lost 5 bases and 2 bases, in that order; junction bases with no gene match: 15. Per the germline V gene, CDR1 is SNHLY and CDR2 is FYNNEI. The chain's CDR3 is CASSRNDRGRVYGNQPQHF. As DNA, the CDR3 is TGTGCCAGCAGTCGAAACGACAGGGGGCGCGTATACGGCAATCAGCCCCAGCATTTT. The full variable domain, rest sourced from reference TRBV2 and TRBJ1-5, is EPEVTQTPSHQVTQMGQEVILRCVPISNHLYFYWYRQILGQKVEFLVSFYNNEISEKSEIFDDQFSVERPDGSNFTLKIRSTKLEDSAMYFCASSRNDRGRVYGNQPQHFGDGTRLSIL.

V gene TRBV5-1 combines with J gene TRBJ1-1; 9 bases are shared with TRBD1. This CDR3 comprises 16 residues. Trimming at V came to 0 bases and at J to 1 base, leaving 4 bases not matched to a gene. Per the germline V gene, CDR1 is SGHRS and CDR2 is YFSETQ. The CDR3 sequence: CASSLGTGAKNTEAFF. DNA of the CDR3: TGCGCCAGCAGCTTGGGGACAGGGGCGAAGAACACTGAAGCTTTCTTT.

The chain has TRBV6-5 and TRBJ2-1, with 9 bases aligning to TRBD2. The CDR3 has 15 residues. From germline, CDR1 is MNHEY and CDR2 SVGAGI. V gave up 6 bases and J gave up 1 base; unmatched junction bases: 4. The CDR3 reads CASSYTSGSYNEQFF. Here the CDR3 DNA reads TGTGCCAGCAGCTATACTAGCGGGTCCTACAATGAGCAGTTCTTC.

The chain employs TRBV15 and TRBJ1-1, with 7 bases lining up with TRBD1. This CDR3 comprises 15 residues. The junction had 8 bases not matched to a gene; V was cut back by 6 bases and J by 1 base. Germline V gives CDR1 LNHNV, CDR2 YYDKDF (reference sequence). In nucleotides, the CDR3 is TGTGCCACCAGAGTACAGGGGACCGCGAACACTGAAGCTTTCTTT. This gives the protein CATRVQGTANTEAFF.

The rearrangement uses TRBV28 and TRBJ1-5; D call uncertain. The length of the CDR3 is 16 residues. V was clipped by 0 bases and J by 4 bases, with 13 bases between them. Germline CDR1 and CDR2: MDHEN and SYDVKM. DNA for the CDR3: TGTGCCAGCAGTTTATGGGGAGGGTCTGCAAATCAGCCCCAGCATTTT. Residues: CASSLWGGSANQPQHF.

The J gene is TRBJ2-7, the V gene TRBV11-2, with a possible D match to TRBD1 (6 bases). Germline CDR1 reads SGHAT; CDR2 reads FQNNGV. V shed 5 bases and J shed 3 bases, with 11 bases lying between them. This CDR3 spans 13 amino acids. The CDR3 sequence is CASSPTGFYEQYF. DNA of the CDR3: TGTGCCAGCAGCCCGACAGGATTCTACGAGCAGTACTTC.

The rearrangement links TRBV28 to TRBJ2-1; perhaps TRBD2 as D (6 bases). Germline V gene data show CDR1 as MDHEN and CDR2 as SYDVKM. Trimming took 7 bases from V and 7 from J, leaving 17 bases between them. This CDR3 is 14 amino acids long. CDR3 in DNA: TGTGCCAGCACCGGCTTTTGGGGGAGGAATGAGCAGTTCTTC. Translating gives CASTGFWGRNEQFF.

This chain uses TRBV19 with TRBJ2-3, with 7 bases that match TRBD1. Germline V lookup: CDR1 LNHDA, CDR2 SQIVND (reference sequence). The CDR3 runs 17 residues. V lost 0 bases, J lost 2 bases, and 8 bases stayed unmatched. CDR3 region: CASSIDARQGPTDTQYF. As DNA, the CDR3 is TGTGCCAGTAGTATAGATGCTCGACAGGGCCCCACAGATACGCAGTATTTT.

V gene TRBV6-6 combines with J gene TRBJ2-3, with D tentatively TRBD2 (6 bases). Germline assignment: CDR1 MNHNY and CDR2 SVGAGI (reference sequence). This CDR3 is 14 amino acids long. Trimming shortened V by 6 bases and J by 4 bases, and 14 bases separated the two germline ends. CDR3 sequence reads: CASSPFGGADTQYF. The CDR3 nucleotides read TGTGCCAGCAGCCCATTTGGAGGGGCAGATACGCAGTATTTT.